This T cell receptor beta chain was obtained from a study of blood T cell repertoires in COVID-19. This clone was seen a single time. Participants reported their clinical history, and cohort assignment relied on those reports. TCRdb's table, derived via immunoSEQ multiplex PCR, lists solely in-frame clones and lacks some. Of 300,000 or so clones listed, roughly nine tenths are singletons. The source material was PBMCs or T cells enriched from blood (not recorded which). The TCR sequence derives from a man aged 55 to 70 who had recovered from COVID-19.

CDR3 nucleotide sequence: TGTGCCAGTAGCACGACACAAAATCAGCCCCAGCATTTT. This sequence encodes CASSTTQNQPQHF. J is TRBJ1-5 and V is TRBV19, with unresolved D. This CDR3 spans 13 amino acids. Trimming removed 6 bases from V and 4 bases from J, with 10 bases in between. Germline V gene sequence: CDR1 LNHDA, CDR2 SQIVND (reference sequence).